The clone carrying this T cell receptor (beta chain) was observed a single time. Its antigen is not identified. The ends were cut back, 2 bases at V and 4 bases at J, with 12 bases in the middle. The germline CDR1 and CDR2 sequences are SGHKS and YYEKEE (reference sequence). This CDR3 is built from 15 residues. The sample is drawn from a study of T cells in localized non-small cell lung cancer. The repertoire was sequenced with immunoSEQ multiplex PCR; TCRdb's copy has only in-frame clones and lacks some. Counted here are around 67,000 clones, 75% to 90% occurring once; the ten biggest clones make up about 2%. The study's findings and limits: Increased T cell density in blood showed an association with longer overall survival.

The sequenced sample was peripheral blood, obtained before any cancer treatment. The clonotype comes from a woman between 35 and 75 years old with stage I lung adenocarcinoma. The rearrangement uses TRBV5-5 and TRBJ1-4; no clear D gene. The CDR3 here is CASSFRRDGNEKLFF. In nucleotides, the CDR3 is TGTGCCAGCAGCTTTAGGAGGGATGGTAATGAAAAACTGTTTTTT.